These 20 T cell receptor beta chains were sequenced from one sample in a study of shared clonotypes between healthy human individuals. TCRdb keeps only in-frame clones here, not all; method: immunoSEQ multiplex PCR. In the table there are roughly 2,500,000 clones, 90% to 95% of which are singletons. The source material was naive CD4+ T cells from PBMCs. This sample's subset: CD45RA+ positively selected. The receptors derive from a man aged 18 to 30 in good health. Some clones in this sample may be carry-over from other donors' samples.

This chain connects TRBV7-6 to TRBJ2-5; D gene ambiguous. V lost 4 bases, J lost 3 bases, and 9 bases lay in between. This CDR3 is 13 amino acids long. Germline V lookup: CDR1 SGHVS, CDR2 FNYEAQ. CDR3 sequence (DNA): TGTGCCAGCAGCTCAAAGCGAGAAGAGACCCAGTACTTC. Protein: CASSSKREETQYF. Complete variable domain (other parts from reference TRBV7-6 and TRBJ2-5): GAGVSQSPRYKVTKRGQDVALRCDPISGHVSLYWYRQALGQGPEFLTYFNYEAQQDKSGLPNDRFSAERPEGSISTLTIQRTEQRDSAMYRCASSSKREETQYFGPGTRLLVL.

This sequence joins TRBV29-1 and TRBJ1-1; 11 bases map to TRBD1. With V trimmed by 4 bases and J by 4 bases, 2 bases remained unmatched. Germline lookup yields CDR1 SQVTM and CDR2 ANQGSEA. This CDR3 comprises 13 residues. The CDR3 nucleotides are TGCAGCGTTGCGGGACAGGGGGGCACTGAAGCTTTCTTT. Translation gives CSVAGQGGTEAFF.

This rearrangement joins TRBV27 to TRBJ1-2, with a possible D match to TRBD1 (6 bases). This CDR3 is built from 14 residues. Germline V gives CDR1 MNHEY, CDR2 SMNVEV (reference sequence). V dropped 6 bases and J dropped 4 bases, with 15 bases sitting between them. The CDR3 DNA is TGTGCCAGCAGATCAAGTACAGGGAGCTATGGCTACACCTTC. It is translated as CASRSSTGSYGYTF.

The chain employs TRBV18 and TRBJ2-3; 8 nucleotides match TRBD2. This CDR3 is 15 amino acids long. The germline V gene has CDR1 KGHSH and CDR2 LQKENI. V shed 4 bases, J shed 6 bases, and the junction held 9 bases outside the gene matches. CDR3: CASSLLAVRGDTQYF. Here the CDR3 DNA reads TGTGCCAGCTCACTACTAGCGGTCCGGGGGGATACGCAGTATTTT.

The J gene is TRBJ2-7, the V gene TRBV19; the D gene is possibly TRBD2 (5 bases). There are 13 residues in the CDR3. The germline gives CDR1 LNHDA, CDR2 SQIVND (reference sequence). V gave up 5 bases and J gave up 4 bases, with 12 bases separating them. In nucleotides, the CDR3 is TGTGCCAGTAGTCCATTAGGAGGTTACGAGCAGTACTTC. Its translation is CASSPLGGYEQYF.

CDR3 coding DNA: TGTGCCAGCAGCCGGGACAGGGATCACTCCTACGAGCAGTACTTC. It is translated as CASSRDRDHSYEQYF. The V gene is TRBV13, the J gene TRBJ2-7; 9 bases fit TRBD1. The CDR3 has 15 amino acids. The germline V gene has CDR1 PRHDT and CDR2 FYEKMQ (reference sequence). V shed 5 bases and J 0 bases; nucleotides not matched to a gene: 5. The whole variable domain, filled in from reference TRBV13 and TRBJ2-7, reads AAGVIQSPRHLIKEKRETATLKCYPIPRHDTVYWYQQGPGQDPQFLISFYEKMQSDKGSIPDRFSAQQFSDYHSELNMSSLELGDSALYFCASSRDRDHSYEQYFGPGTRLTVT.

About this clone: Other DNA sequences in this sample translate to the same CDR3. This sequence joins TRBV18 and TRBJ2-3; D may be TRBD1 or TRBD2 (5 bases each). V was cut by 2 bases and J by 5 bases, with 17 bases left in between. The CDR3 consists of 16 residues. The germline V gene encodes CDR1 KGHSH and CDR2 LQKENI. Written as DNA, the CDR3 is TGTGCCAGCTCACCAGGTCTAGCCGGGGCGGGAGATACGCAGTATTTT. Translating it yields CASSPGLAGAGDTQYF.

The chain couples TRBV18 to TRBJ2-3; TRBD2 agrees at 7 bases. Germline V gives CDR1 KGHSH, CDR2 LQKENI. This CDR3 has 17 amino acids. V was clipped by 2 bases and J by 2 bases; unmatched bases: 10. The CDR3, as DNA: TGTGCCAGCTCACCATTACGATCGGGGAGGGTCACAGATACGCAGTATTTT. Residues: CASSPLRSGRVTDTQYF.

This clone was observed once. The rearrangement links TRBV5-4 to TRBJ2-5; 9 bases map to TRBD1. Germline CDR1 reads SGHNT; CDR2 reads YYREEE (reference sequence). The CDR3 is 16 amino acids. The junction had 12 bases not matched to a gene; V was cut back by 5 bases and J by 4 bases. The CDR3 sequence: CASSFTGGGSGETQYF. The CDR3 DNA sequence: TGTGCCAGCAGTTTTACAGGGGGCGGGAGTGGAGAGACCCAGTACTTC.

The V call is TRBV9, the J call TRBJ2-3; TRBD2 aligns across 10 bases. Looked up from germline, CDR1 is SGDLS and CDR2 is YYNGEE. The trim removed 4 bases at V and 7 bases at J, leaving 12 bases unmatched. The CDR3 has 16 amino acids. CDR3 nucleotides: TGTGCCAGCAGCCTCGTGGTTAGCGGGAGGATGAATACGCAGTATTTT. It specifies CASSLVVSGRMNTQYF.

In its sample, this clone was seen a few times. The chain combines TRBV2 with TRBJ1-1; no clear D gene. The CDR3 length is 11 residues. In germline, CDR1 is SNHLY, CDR2 FYNNEI. V shed 6 bases and J shed 4 bases, with 6 bases lying between them. The CDR3: CASRIATEAFF. The DNA of the CDR3 is TGTGCCAGCAGAATAGCCACTGAAGCTTTCTTT. Variable domain in full (rest from reference TRBV2 and TRBJ1-1): EPEVTQTPSHQVTQMGQEVILRCVPISNHLYFYWYRQILGQKVEFLVSFYNNEISEKSEIFDDQFSVERPDGSNFTLKIRSTKLEDSAMYFCASRIATEAFFGQGTRLTVV.

For this clone: Mismatch with germline at one junction end may stem from a read error. V and J are TRBV7-2 and TRBJ1-5, with D uncertain. Germline CDR1 is SGHTA and CDR2 is FQGNSA. This CDR3 contains 12 residues. CDR3 sequence: CASSPSGLPLDF. In DNA, the CDR3 is TGTGCCAGCAGTCCAAGCGGGCTCCCTTTGGATTTT.

J is TRBJ2-1 and V is TRBV19; D is undetermined. The CDR3 is 14 amino acids. Germline lookup yields CDR1 LNHDA and CDR2 SQIVND (reference sequence). V gave up 3 bases and J gave up 4 bases, with 10 bases separating them. The chain's CDR3 is CASSIQLRYNEQFF. The DNA for the CDR3 is TGTGCCAGTAGTATCCAGCTAAGGTACAATGAGCAGTTCTTC. The whole variable domain, remainder taken from reference TRBV19 and TRBJ2-1, is DGGITQSPKYLFRKEGQNVTLSCEQNLNHDAMYWYRQDPGQGLRLIYYSQIVNDFQKGDIAEGYSVSREKKESFPLTVTSAQKNPTAFYLCASSIQLRYNEQFFGPGTRLTVL.

This rearrangement joins TRBV25-1 to TRBJ1-3; possible D gene TRBD1, 5 bases. CDR1 is MGHDK, CDR2 SYGVNS, per germline. Trimming shortened V by 1 base and J by 0 bases, and 10 bases separated the two germline ends. The CDR3 has 16 amino acids. The CDR3 here is CASSEWGGNSGNTIYF. For the CDR3, the DNA is TGTGCCAGCAGTGAATGGGGCGGCAACTCTGGAAACACCATATATTTT. The full variable domain, with the rest looked up from reference TRBV25-1 and TRBJ1-3, is EADIYQTPRYLVIGTGKKITLECSQTMGHDKMYWYQQDPGMELHLIHYSYGVNSTEKGDLSSESTVSRIRTEHFPLTLESARPSHTSQYLCASSEWGGNSGNTIYFGEGSWLTVV.

The J gene is TRBJ2-1, the V gene TRBV2; D gene unclear. V lost 7 bases, J lost 5 bases, and 12 bases lay in between. This CDR3 contains 13 residues. Germline loops: CDR1 SNHLY, CDR2 FYNNEI. CDR3 sequence: CASTSDPNNEQFF. CDR3 DNA sequence: TGTGCCAGCACTTCGGACCCGAACAATGAGCAGTTCTTC.

Comment on this clone: Within the sample, other DNA sequences also encode this same CDR3. V is TRBV5-1 and J is TRBJ1-1, with D hard to call. The CDR3 runs to 13 residues. V was cut by 2 bases and J by 1 base, with 6 bases left in between. Looked up from germline, CDR1 is SGHRS and CDR2 is YFSETQ. In nucleotides, the CDR3 is TGCGCCAGCAGCTTCACCAGGAACACTGAAGCTTTCTTT. Translating it yields CASSFTRNTEAFF. The whole variable domain, filled in from reference TRBV5-1 and TRBJ1-1, reads KAGVTQTPRYLIKTRGQQVTLSCSPISGHRSVSWYQQTPGQGLQFLFEYFSETQRNKGNFPGRFSGRQFSNSRSEMNVSTLELGDSALYLCASSFTRNTEAFFGQGTRLTVV.

The chain recombines TRBV18 with TRBJ1-2; D unclear. Germline V gene sequence: CDR1 KGHSH, CDR2 LQKENI. V was shortened by 0 bases and J by 4 bases, with 9 bases between the two germline ends. The CDR3 extends over 14 amino acids. The CDR3 loop reads CASSPPAELYGYTF. DNA of the CDR3: TGTGCCAGCTCACCACCGGCGGAGCTCTATGGCTACACCTTC. Combining the CDR3 with reference TRBV18 and TRBJ1-2 gives the whole variable domain NAGVMQNPRHLVRRRGQEARLRCSPMKGHSHVYWYRQLPEEGLKFMVYLQKENIIDESGMPKERFSAEFPKEGPSILRIQQVVRGDSAAYFCASSPPAELYGYTFGSGTRLTVV.

V is TRBV27 and J is TRBJ1-4, with 9 bases lining up with TRBD1. The J segment lost 0 bases and the V segment lost 1 base, leaving 12 bases of the junction unmatched. The CDR3 runs 20 residues. Germline V gives CDR1 MNHEY, CDR2 SMNVEV (reference sequence). This CDR3 reads CASSLLSVRHRGPTNEKLFF. CDR3 DNA sequence: TGTGCCAGCAGTTTATTGTCTGTGCGGCACAGGGGGCCAACTAATGAAAAACTGTTTTTT.

This sequence joins TRBV4-1 and TRBJ2-1; D is unresolved. The CDR3 has 14 residues. Trimming left V 1 base short and J 2 bases short, with 6 bases between. CDR1 and CDR2 from the germline V gene are MGHRA and YSYEKL. The CDR3 protein is CASSQGLPYNEQFF. The CDR3, as DNA: TGCGCCAGCAGCCAAGGACTTCCCTACAATGAGCAGTTCTTC.

This chain uses TRBV5-1 with TRBJ2-3; D call uncertain. The germline V gene has CDR1 SGHRS and CDR2 YFSETQ. Trimming left V 3 bases short and J 0 bases short, with 14 bases between. The CDR3 extends over 16 amino acids. The CDR3 loop reads CASSSLGAASTDTQYF. CDR3 DNA: TGCGCCAGCAGCTCCCTTGGAGCAGCTAGCACAGATACGCAGTATTTT.